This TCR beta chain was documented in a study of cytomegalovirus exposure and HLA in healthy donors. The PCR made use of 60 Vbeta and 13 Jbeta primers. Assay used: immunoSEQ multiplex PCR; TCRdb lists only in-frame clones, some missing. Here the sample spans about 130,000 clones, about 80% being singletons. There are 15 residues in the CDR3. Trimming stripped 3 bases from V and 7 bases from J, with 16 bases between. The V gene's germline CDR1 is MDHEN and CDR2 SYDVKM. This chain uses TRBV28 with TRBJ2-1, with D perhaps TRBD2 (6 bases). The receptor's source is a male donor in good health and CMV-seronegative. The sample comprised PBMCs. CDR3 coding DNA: TGTGCCAGCAGTTTCGGGGTGGCGGGGACGAATGAGCAGTTCTTC. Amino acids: CASSFGVAGTNEQFF.